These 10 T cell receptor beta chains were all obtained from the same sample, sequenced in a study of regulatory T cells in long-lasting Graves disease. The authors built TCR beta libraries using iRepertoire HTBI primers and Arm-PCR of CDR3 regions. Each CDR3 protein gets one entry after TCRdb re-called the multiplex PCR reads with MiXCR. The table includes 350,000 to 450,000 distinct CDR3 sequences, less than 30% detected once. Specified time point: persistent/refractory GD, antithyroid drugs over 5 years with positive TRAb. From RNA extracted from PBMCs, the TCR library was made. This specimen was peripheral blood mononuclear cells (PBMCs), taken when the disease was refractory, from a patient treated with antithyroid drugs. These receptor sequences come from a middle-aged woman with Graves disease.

The CDR3 DNA reads as TGTGCCAGCAGCTTAGCACCAACGTACGAGCAGTACTTC. It is translated as CASSLAPTYEQYF. V usage is TRBV7-6 and J usage is TRBJ2-7; unclear D gene. V dropped 0 bases and J dropped 4 bases, with 7 bases sitting between them. CDR1 is SGHVS, CDR2 FNYEAQ, per germline. The CDR3 is 13 residues long.

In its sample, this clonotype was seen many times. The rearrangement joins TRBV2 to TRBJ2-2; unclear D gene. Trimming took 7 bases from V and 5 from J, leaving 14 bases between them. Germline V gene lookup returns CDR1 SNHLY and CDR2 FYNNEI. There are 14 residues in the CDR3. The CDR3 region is CASKTHLGTGELFF. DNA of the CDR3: TGTGCCAGCAAGACACACCTAGGAACCGGGGAGCTGTTTTTT.

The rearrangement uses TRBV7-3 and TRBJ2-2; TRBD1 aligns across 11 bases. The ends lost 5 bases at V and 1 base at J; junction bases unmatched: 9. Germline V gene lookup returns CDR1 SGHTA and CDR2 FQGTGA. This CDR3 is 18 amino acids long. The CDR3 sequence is CASSPAGQGVLNTGELFF. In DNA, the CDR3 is TGTGCCAGCAGCCCCGCGGGACAGGGGGTCCTGAACACCGGGGAGCTGTTTTTT.

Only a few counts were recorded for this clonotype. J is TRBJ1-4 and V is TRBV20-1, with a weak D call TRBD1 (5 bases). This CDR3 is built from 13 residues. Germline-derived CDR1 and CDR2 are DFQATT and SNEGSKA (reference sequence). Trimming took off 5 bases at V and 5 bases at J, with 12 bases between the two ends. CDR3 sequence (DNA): TGCAGTGCTCATCAGTGGGGGAATGAAAAACTGTTTTTT. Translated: CSAHQWGNEKLFF.

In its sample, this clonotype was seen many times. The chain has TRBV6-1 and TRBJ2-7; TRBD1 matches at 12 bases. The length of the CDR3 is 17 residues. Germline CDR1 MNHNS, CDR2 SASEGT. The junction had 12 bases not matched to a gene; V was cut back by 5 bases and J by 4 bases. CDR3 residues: CASSPLGTGGRRYEQYF. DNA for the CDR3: TGTGCCAGCAGTCCGCTCGGGACAGGGGGCAGAAGGTACGAGCAGTACTTC.

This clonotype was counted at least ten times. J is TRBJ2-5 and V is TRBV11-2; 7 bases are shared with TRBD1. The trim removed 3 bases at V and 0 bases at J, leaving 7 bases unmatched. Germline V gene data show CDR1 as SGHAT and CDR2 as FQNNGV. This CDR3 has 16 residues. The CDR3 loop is CASSLGVGGYQETQYF. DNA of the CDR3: TGTGCCAGCAGCTTGGGGGTAGGGGGCTACCAAGAGACCCAGTACTTC.

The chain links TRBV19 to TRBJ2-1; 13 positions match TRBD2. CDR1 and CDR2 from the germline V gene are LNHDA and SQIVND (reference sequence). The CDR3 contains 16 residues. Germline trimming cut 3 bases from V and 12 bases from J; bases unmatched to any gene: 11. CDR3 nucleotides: TGTGCCAGTAGTATCCAAGGACTAGCGGGAGTGGTCGGGCAGTTCTTC. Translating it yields CASSIQGLAGVVGQFF.

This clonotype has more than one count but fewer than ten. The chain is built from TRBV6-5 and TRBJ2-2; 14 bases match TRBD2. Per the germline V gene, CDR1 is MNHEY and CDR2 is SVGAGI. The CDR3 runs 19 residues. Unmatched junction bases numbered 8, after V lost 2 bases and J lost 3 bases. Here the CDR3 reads CASSYGTSGSAQDTGELFF. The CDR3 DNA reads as TGTGCCAGCAGTTACGGGACTAGCGGGAGCGCTCAGGACACCGGGGAGCTGTTTTTT.

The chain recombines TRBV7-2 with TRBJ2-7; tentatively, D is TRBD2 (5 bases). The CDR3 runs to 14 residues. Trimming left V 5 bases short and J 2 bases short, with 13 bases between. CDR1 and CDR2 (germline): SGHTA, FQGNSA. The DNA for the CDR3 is TGTGCCAGCAGCCCCCTGGAGGCCCCCTACGAGCAGTACTTC. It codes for CASSPLEAPYEQYF.

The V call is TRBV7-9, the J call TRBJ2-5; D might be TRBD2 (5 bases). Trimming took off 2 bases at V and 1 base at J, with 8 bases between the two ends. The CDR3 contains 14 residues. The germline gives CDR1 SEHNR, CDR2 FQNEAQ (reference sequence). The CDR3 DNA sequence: TGTGCCAGCAGCTTAAGGGAGCTCCAAGAGACCCAGTACTTC. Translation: CASSLRELQETQYF.